Sequencing of this T cell receptor beta chain was carried out in a study of CD4+ T cells in melanoma. Study-wide results and caveats: A reported correlation linked neoantigen-specific CD4+ T cells to CD8+, macrophage and B cell function. Neoantigen-specific CD4+ T cells in melanoma reportedly had diverse differentiation states.

From germline, CDR1 is SGHVS and CDR2 FNYEAQ. This CDR3 is 15 amino acids long. J was trimmed by 2 bases and V by 4 bases; bases with no gene match: 7. Points on this clone: What it binds is not known.

TCRdb keeps only in-frame clones here, not all; method: immunoSEQ multiplex PCR. The table has 110,000 to 150,000 clones, 80% to 95% seen once. This clonotype was sampled from a human donor with melanoma. The chain is built from TRBV7-6 and TRBJ2-5, with 7 bases aligning to TRBD1. The CDR3 loop is CASSSTPTGQETQYF. The DNA of the CDR3 is TGTGCCAGCAGCTCAACACCGACAGGGCAAGAGACCCAGTACTTC.